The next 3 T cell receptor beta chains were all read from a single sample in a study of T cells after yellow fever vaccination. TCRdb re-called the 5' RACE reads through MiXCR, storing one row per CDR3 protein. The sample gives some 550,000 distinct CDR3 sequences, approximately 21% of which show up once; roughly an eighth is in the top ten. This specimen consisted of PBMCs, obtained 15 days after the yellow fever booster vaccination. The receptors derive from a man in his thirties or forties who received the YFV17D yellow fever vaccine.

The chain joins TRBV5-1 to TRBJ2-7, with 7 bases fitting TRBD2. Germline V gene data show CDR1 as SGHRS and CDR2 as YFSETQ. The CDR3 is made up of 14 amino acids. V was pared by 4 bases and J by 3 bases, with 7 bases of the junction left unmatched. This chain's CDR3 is CASSLERDFYEQYF. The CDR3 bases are TGCGCCAGCAGCCTCGAGCGGGATTTCTACGAGCAGTACTTC.

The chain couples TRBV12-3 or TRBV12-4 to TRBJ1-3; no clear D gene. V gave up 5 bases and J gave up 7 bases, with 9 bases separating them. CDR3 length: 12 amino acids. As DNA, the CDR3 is TGTGCCAGCAGTGCCATCGGTAACACCATATATTTT. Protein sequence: CASSAIGNTIYF.

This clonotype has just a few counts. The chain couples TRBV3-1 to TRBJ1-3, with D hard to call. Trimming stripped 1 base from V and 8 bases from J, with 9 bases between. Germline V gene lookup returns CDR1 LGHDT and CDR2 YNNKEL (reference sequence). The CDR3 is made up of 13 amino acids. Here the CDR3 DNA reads TGTGCCAGCAGCCAAGGTAATTCGGACACCATATATTTT. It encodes CASSQGNSDTIYF.